The 8 T cell receptor beta chains in this list originate from one sample, sequenced in a study of T cells in localized non-small cell lung cancer (TCRdb year 2020). Library preparation employed the immunoSEQ multiplex PCR assay. TCRdb limited this immuneACCESS table to in-frame rearrangements with V and J called. A share of clones is missing; checked studies link under half to unresolved V genes, and the rest is unexplained. This sample gives fewer than 1,500 clones in total; approximately 26% of them show up just once. Of the sample, about 8.3% is held by the ten largest clones. The specimen comprised normal lung tissue next to the tumor, sampled before any cancer treatment. The receptors here all came from a male donor aged 60 or over with stage II lung adenocarcinoma.

This clone has more than one count but fewer than ten. The chain recombines TRBV19 with TRBJ2-1, with D hard to call. The V end was cut by 5 bases, the J end by 8 bases, with 13 bases between. Germline CDR1 is LNHDA and CDR2 is SQIVND (reference sequence). The CDR3 consists of 13 residues. This chain's CDR3 is CASSDGFRDEQFF. The CDR3 DNA is TGTGCCAGTAGTGATGGTTTCAGAGATGAGCAGTTCTTC.

The J gene is TRBJ2-3, the V gene TRBV5-1; D is perhaps TRBD1 (5 bases). Deletions cut 4 bases from V and 0 bases from J, with 15 bases between. Germline CDR1 reads SGHRS; CDR2 reads YFSETQ. The CDR3 has 16 residues. CDR3 protein: CASSHPDRLSTDTQYF. CDR3 sequence (DNA): TGCGCCAGCAGCCACCCCGACAGACTCAGCACAGATACGCAGTATTTT.

The V and J genes are TRBV5-1 and TRBJ2-1; 9 bases line up with TRBD2. The CDR3 totals 16 residues. Germline CDR1 and CDR2: SGHRS and YFSETQ. Trimming cost V 0 bases and J 1 base; bases outside gene matches: 2. CDR3 sequence (DNA): TGCGCCAGCAGCTTGGGACTAGCGGCTTCCTACAATGAGCAGTTCTTC. This encodes CASSLGLAASYNEQFF.

The chain combines TRBV6-8 with TRBJ1-3; perhaps TRBD1 as D (5 bases). V was clipped by 2 bases and J by 4 bases, with 18 bases between them. CDR1 and CDR2 from the germline V gene are MNHGY and SAAAGT. The CDR3 has 17 residues. The CDR3 loop is CASSYGTFAGSGNTIYF. The CDR3, as DNA: TGTGCCAGCAGTTACGGGACTTTTGCAGGGTCAGGAAACACCATATATTTT.

Here the CDR3 reads CASSQQGGTEAFF. CDR3 DNA sequence: TGTGCCAGCTCACAACAGGGAGGCACTGAAGCTTTCTTT. The chain uses TRBV18 and TRBJ1-1; maybe TRBD1 (6 bases). The CDR3 is 13 residues long. With 4 bases removed from V and 4 bases from J, the gap between germline ends came to 10 bases. CDR1 is KGHSH and CDR2 is LQKENI in the germline V gene.

This clone qualifies as medium-sized. The V and J genes are TRBV6-8 and TRBJ2-2, with TRBD2 matching over 11 bases. There are 15 residues in the CDR3. The V and J ends lost 6 bases and 8 bases, in that order; junction bases with no gene match: 8. Germline assignment: CDR1 MNHGY and CDR2 SAAAGT. The CDR3 coding sequence is TGTGCCAGCAGGGGTACTAGCGGGGGTATAGGGGAGCTGTTTTTT. This sequence encodes CASRGTSGGIGELFF.

J is TRBJ1-5 and V is TRBV6-1; D not certain. The CDR3 has 15 amino acids. Trimming left V 1 base short and J 2 bases short, with 9 bases between. Germline-derived CDR1 and CDR2 are MNHNS and SASEGT. DNA of the CDR3: TGTGCCAGCAGTGAAGGTGTGTACGGCAATCAGCCCCAGCATTTT. The encoded protein is CASSEGVYGNQPQHF.

This clone has only one observation. The genes are TRBV10-2 and TRBJ2-3; D is possibly TRBD2 (6 bases). In germline, CDR1 is WSHSY, CDR2 SAAADI. The CDR3 is 15 residues long. Trimming shortened V by 3 bases and J by 0 bases, and 10 bases separated the two germline ends. The CDR3 DNA reads TGCGCCAGCAGTGATGGGGGGATTAGCACAGATACGCAGTATTTT. Translating it yields CASSDGGISTDTQYF.